Reported below is one T cell receptor beta chain. Its recognized antigen is unknown. Base qualities are not recorded, but no much larger clone differs from it by a single base. Graves' hyperthyroidism was defined as stable when no progression to ophthalmopathy occurred over 18 months of follow-up. Hyperthyroidism patients were newly diagnosed, had a disease duration of under 2 months, and were aged 18 to 65 years. Exclusion was applied to patients with uncontrolled infections, other autoimmune diseases, pregnancy or lactation. Diagnoses were established on the basis of clinical symptoms, serum thyroxine and TRAb, thyroid ultrasound, and orbital computed tomography. Ficoll-Paque density gradient centrifugation was used to isolate PBMCs from 9.5 to 10 ml of fresh peripheral blood. Trizol reagent was used to extract total RNA, and RNA quality was then checked on an Agilent 2100 Bioanalyzer. Amplification of TCR beta CDR3 regions was carried out from RNA transcripts. A first-round RT-PCR of the TCR CDR3 used the HTBI primer set with the Qiagen OneStep RT-PCR kit. Libraries were constructed in a second round of multiplex PCR, after which size selection and purification were performed. Sequencing of the libraries was done on an Illumina HiSeq2000 using paired-end 100 bp reads. As for the authors' bioinformatics: SOAPnuke was used to process the raw data, with reads discarded if the reads contained adapters or uncalled bases, had a mean Phred below 15, or lacked an exact constant-primer or identifier match. COPE v1.2.5 was used to merge high-quality paired reads, and clonotypes were defined as unique nucleotide sequences. Clonotypes were aligned to IMGT TRBV, TRBD and TRBJ reference segments using MiTCR v1.1. The analysis included only V-J combinations with a frequency above 0.0001, which together covered about 99% of the repertoires. A TCS score was defined as the ratio of F50 (clonal expansion) to E x V (chaos), with BLOSUM62-based TCRdist applied between CDR3 peptides within each V-J. Welch's t-statistics and random forest reduced roughly 500 V-J features to around 14, which were used in a naive Bayes classifier (R e1071). Using fastp trimming at Q25 and MiXCR clonotype assembly, TCRdb reanalyzed the public sequencing data and kept in-frame beta chains. Rows matching on CDR3 protein sequence are summarized as one entry with the most common DNA and genes. Clone size and V and J calls follow TCRdb, not the original study. The sample table holds 400,000 to 500,000 distinct CDR3 sequences, of which about an eighth were seen once. Roughly 4.8% of the sample is held by the ten biggest clonotypes.

From the germline V gene, CDR1 is SGDLS and CDR2 is YYNGEE. The CDR3, cysteine through phenylalanine, is 15 amino acids long. Here the CDR3 DNA is all that survives: 45 bases in frame from base 1. V was cut back by 6 bases and J by 4 bases, leaving a gap of 19 bases between them. This record comes from a study of T cells in Graves' hyperthyroidism and ophthalmopathy (dated by TCRdb to between 2018 and 2020). Background for the entire study: Peripheral blood samples were taken at initial diagnosis, before any treatment was given. To identify distinguishing TCR V-J signatures, a discovery cohort of some 99 patients was used, comprising some 43 with Graves' ophthalmopathy and approximately 58 with stable Graves' hyperthyroidism. Prospective prediction of ophthalmopathy was tested in an independent validation cohort of some 19 hyperthyroidism patients and 17 patients who later progressed to ophthalmopathy. For training and testing, the 80 to 100 patients in the discovery cohort were randomly divided in a 7:3 ratio. In several Graves' hyperthyroidism patients, the study also compared T-cell repertoires from thyroid tissue with T-cell repertoires from blood. After sampling, hyperthyroidism patients received methimazole starting at 30 mg daily, and ophthalmopathy patients received high-dose intravenous methylprednisolone. The paper reports TCR Vbeta CDR3 sequencing of 130 to 150 peripheral blood samples: 43 ophthalmopathy, under 85 hyperthyroidism and some 17 progressor patients.

Overall study outcomes, separate from this receptor: In validation, progression to ophthalmopathy was predicted by the model with 70% to 71% sensitivity and nearly 75% specificity, a median of roughly 6.4 months before onset. Most expanded thyroid clonotypes (frequency above 0.001) were also detected in blood, suggesting blood repertoires may reflect thyroid immune responses. No statistical method was used to set the sample size in advance, and investigators knew the group allocation. A 13 V-J signature model separated ophthalmopathy from stable hyperthyroidism, with 87.88% sensitivity and 81.08% specificity in cross-validation and 80%/75% in testing.

The specimen sequenced was blood. The chain was built from TRBV9 and TRBJ1-1, with the D gene not clear enough to name. The clonotype comes from a woman younger than 35 with Graves' hyperthyroidism. The CDR3 region reads CASTPSFVGSTEAFF. The sequence in DNA is TGTGCCAGCACGCCTTCTTTCGTAGGAAGCACTGAAGCTTTCTTT. Outside the CDR3, residues come from the reference TRBV9 and TRBJ1-1 proteins, so the full variable domain is: DSGVTQTPKHLITATGQRVTLRCSPRSGDLSVYWYQQSLDQGLQFLIQYYNGEERAKGNILERFSAQQFPDLHSELNLSSLELGDSALYFCASTPSFVGSTEAFFGQGTRLTVV.